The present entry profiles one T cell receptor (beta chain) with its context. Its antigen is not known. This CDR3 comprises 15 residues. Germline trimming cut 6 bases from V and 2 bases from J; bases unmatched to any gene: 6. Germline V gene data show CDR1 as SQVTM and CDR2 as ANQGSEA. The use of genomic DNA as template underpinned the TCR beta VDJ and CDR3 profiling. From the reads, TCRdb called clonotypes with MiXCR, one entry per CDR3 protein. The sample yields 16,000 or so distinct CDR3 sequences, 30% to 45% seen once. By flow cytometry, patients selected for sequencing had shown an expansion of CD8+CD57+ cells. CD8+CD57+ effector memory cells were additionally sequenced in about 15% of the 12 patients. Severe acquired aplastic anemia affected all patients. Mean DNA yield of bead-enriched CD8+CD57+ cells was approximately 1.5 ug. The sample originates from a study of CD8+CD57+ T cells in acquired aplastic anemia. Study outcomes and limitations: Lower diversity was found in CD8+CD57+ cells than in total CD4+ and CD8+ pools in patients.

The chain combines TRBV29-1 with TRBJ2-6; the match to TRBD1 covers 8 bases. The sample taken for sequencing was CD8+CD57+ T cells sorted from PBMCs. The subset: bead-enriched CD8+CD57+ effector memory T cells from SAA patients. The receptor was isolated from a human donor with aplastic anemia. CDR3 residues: CSVLGQGTGANVLTF. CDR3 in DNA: TGCAGCGTCCTAGGACAGGGAACTGGGGCCAACGTCCTGACTTTC. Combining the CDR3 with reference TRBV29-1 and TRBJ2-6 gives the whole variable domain SAVISQKPSRDICQRGTSLTIQCQVDSQVTMMFWYRQQPGQSLTLIATANQGSEATYESGFVIDKFPISRPNLTFSTLTVSNMSPEDSSIYLCSVLGQGTGANVLTFGAGSRLTVL.